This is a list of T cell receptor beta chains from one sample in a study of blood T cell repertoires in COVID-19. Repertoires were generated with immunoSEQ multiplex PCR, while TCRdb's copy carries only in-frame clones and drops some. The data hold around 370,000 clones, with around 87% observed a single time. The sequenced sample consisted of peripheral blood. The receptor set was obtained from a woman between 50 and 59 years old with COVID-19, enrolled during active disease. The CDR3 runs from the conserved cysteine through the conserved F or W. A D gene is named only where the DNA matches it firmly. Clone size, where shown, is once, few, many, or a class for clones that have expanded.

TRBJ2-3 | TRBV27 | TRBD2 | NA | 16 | CASSSGLAGYTDTQYF | TGTGCCAGCAGTTCGGGACTAGCGGGATACACAGATACGCAGTATTTT
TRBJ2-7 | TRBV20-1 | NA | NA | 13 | CSASYRANYEQYF | TGCAGTGCTAGTTACAGGGCCAACTACGAGCAGTACTTC
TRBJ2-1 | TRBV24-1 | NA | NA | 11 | CATSDLDRQFF | TGTGCCACCAGTGATTTAGACAGGCAGTTCTTC
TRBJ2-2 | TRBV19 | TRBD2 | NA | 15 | CASIPSGRDTGELFF | TGTGCCAGTATCCCCAGCGGGAGGGACACCGGGGAGCTGTTTTTT
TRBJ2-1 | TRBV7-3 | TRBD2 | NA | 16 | CASSLTGGSLYNEQFF | TGTGCCAGCAGCTTAACGGGAGGGTCACTCTACAATGAGCAGTTCTTC
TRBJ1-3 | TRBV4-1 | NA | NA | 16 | CASSQDRWEAGNTIYF | TGCGCCAGCAGCCAAGATCGGTGGGAGGCTGGAAACACCATATATTTT
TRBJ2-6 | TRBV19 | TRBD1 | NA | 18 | CASKLMTGGASGANVLTF | TGTGCCAGTAAGTTGATGACAGGGGGCGCGTCCGGGGCCAACGTCCTGACTTTC
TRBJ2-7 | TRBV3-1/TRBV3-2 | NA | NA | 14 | CASSHEGVLYEQYF | TGTGCCAGCAGCCATGAAGGGGTTCTCTACGAGCAGTACTTC
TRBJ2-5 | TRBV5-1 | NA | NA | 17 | CASSLGGSRSQGETQYF | TGCGCCAGCAGCTTGGGTGGCAGTAGATCCCAGGGAGAGACCCAGTACTTC
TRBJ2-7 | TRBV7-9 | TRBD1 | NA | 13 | CASSPGTGVEQYF | TGTGCCAGCAGCCCGGGGACAGGGGTCGAGCAGTACTTC
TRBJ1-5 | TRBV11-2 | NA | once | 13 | CASSPTGVQPQHF | TGTGCCAGCAGCCCGACGGGGGTACAGCCCCAGCATTTT
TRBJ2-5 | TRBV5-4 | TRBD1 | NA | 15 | CASSRRTGTQETQYF | TGTGCCAGCAGCCGCCGGACAGGGACACAAGAGACCCAGTACTTC
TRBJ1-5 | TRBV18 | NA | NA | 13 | CASSANDRSAQHF | TGTGCCAGCTCAGCGAATGACAGGTCGGCCCAGCATTTT
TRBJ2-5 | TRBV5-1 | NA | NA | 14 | CASSLDKPQETQYF | TGCGCCAGCAGCTTGGACAAACCACAAGAGACCCAGTACTTC
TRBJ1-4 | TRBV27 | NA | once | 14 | CASSLGHKGEKLFF | TGTGCCAGCAGTTTGGGACATAAAGGTGAAAAACTGTTTTTT
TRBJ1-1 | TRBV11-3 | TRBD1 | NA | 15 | CASSSKHTGGTEAFF | TGTGCCAGCAGCTCGAAGCATACAGGGGGCACTGAAGCTTTCTTT
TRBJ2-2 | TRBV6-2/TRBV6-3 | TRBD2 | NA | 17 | CASSPPLGLAGAGELFF | TGTGCCAGCAGTCCCCCCTTAGGACTAGCGGGAGCCGGGGAGCTGTTTTTT
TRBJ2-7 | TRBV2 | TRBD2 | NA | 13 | CASSVGLENEQYF | TGTGCCAGCAGTGTGGGACTAGAAAACGAGCAGTACTTC
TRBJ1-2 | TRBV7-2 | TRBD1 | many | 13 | CASSSDRYYGYTF | TGTGCCAGCAGCTCGGACAGGTACTATGGCTACACCTTC
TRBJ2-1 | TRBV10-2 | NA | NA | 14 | CASTILTGRSEQFF | TGCGCCAGCACCATATTGACAGGGAGGAGTGAGCAGTTCTTC
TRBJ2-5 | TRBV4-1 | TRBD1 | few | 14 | CASSRQGTGETQYF | TGCGCCAGCAGCCGACAGGGTACCGGAGAGACCCAGTACTTC
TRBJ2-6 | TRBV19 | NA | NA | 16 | CASSPRQFSGANVLTF | TGTGCCAGTAGTCCCAGACAGTTCTCTGGGGCCAACGTCCTGACTTTC
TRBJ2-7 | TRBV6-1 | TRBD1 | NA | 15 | CASSEYRGRLYEQYF | TGTGCCAGCAGTGAATACAGGGGGCGCTTATACGAGCAGTACTTC
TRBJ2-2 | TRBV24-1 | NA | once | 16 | CATSDLPESKGGELFF | TGTGCCACCAGTGATTTGCCGGAGAGCAAGGGGGGGGAGCTGTTTTTT
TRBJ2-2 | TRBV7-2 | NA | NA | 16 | CASSFRSGLQAGELFF | TGTGCCAGCAGCTTTAGGTCGGGACTCCAAGCCGGGGAGCTGTTTTTT
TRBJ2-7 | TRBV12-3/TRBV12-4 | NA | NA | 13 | CASSFRGVTEQYF | TGTGCCAGCAGTTTCCGGGGAGTTACCGAGCAGTACTTC
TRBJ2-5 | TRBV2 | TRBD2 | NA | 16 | CASSVRTSGSGETQYF | TGTGCCAGCAGTGTCCGGACTAGCGGGAGTGGAGAGACCCAGTACTTC
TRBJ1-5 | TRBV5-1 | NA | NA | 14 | CASSLAGQREPQHF | TGCGCCAGCAGCTTGGCCGGTCAGCGGGAGCCCCAGCATTTT
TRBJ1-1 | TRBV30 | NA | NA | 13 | CAWSRQANTEAFF | TGTGCCTGGAGTCGGCAGGCTAACACTGAAGCTTTCTTT
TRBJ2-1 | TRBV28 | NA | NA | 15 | CASMLAAGLDNEQFF | TGTGCCAGCATGCTAGCAGCCGGTTTGGACAATGAGCAGTTCTTC
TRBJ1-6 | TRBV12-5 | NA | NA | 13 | CASGTGFDSPLHF | TGTGCTAGTGGCACAGGGTTTGATTCACCCCTCCACTTT
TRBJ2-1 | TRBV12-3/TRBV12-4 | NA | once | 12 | CASSSIADEQFF | TGTGCCAGCAGCTCAATAGCTGATGAGCAGTTCTTC
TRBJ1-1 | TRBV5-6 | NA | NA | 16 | CASSLESGRRHTEAFF | TGTGCCAGCAGCTTGGAGTCAGGGAGGCGTCACACTGAAGCTTTCTTT
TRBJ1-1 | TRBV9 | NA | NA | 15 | CASSVAWAANTEAFF | TGTGCCAGCAGCGTAGCTTGGGCAGCGAACACTGAAGCTTTCTTT
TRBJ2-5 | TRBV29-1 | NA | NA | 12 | CSVDRGSETQYF | TGCAGCGTTGATAGGGGCTCGGAGACCCAGTACTTC
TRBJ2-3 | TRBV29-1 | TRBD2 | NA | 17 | CSVRGTSGRGKTDTQYF | TGCAGCGTTCGGGGGACTAGCGGGAGAGGGAAGACAGATACGCAGTATTTT
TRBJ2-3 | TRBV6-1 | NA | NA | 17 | CASSEAWTGFGTDTQYF | TGTGCCAGCAGTGAAGCGTGGACGGGGTTCGGCACAGATACGCAGTATTTT
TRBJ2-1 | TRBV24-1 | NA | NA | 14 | CATSGGGSYNEQFF | TGTGCCACCAGTGGAGGCGGCTCCTACAATGAGCAGTTCTTC
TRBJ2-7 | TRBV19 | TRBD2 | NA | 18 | CASSTTTSGSPNSYEQYF | TGTGCCAGTAGCACCACGACTAGCGGGAGCCCAAATTCCTACGAGCAGTACTTC